Following are 9 T cell receptor beta chains from one sample sequenced in a study of cytomegalovirus exposure and HLA in healthy donors (dated by TCRdb to 2017 to 2019). Libraries came from the immunoSEQ multiplex PCR assay. For the multiplex PCR, a mixture combining 60 forward primers for TCR Vbeta segments and 13 reverse primers for TCR Jbeta segments was used. TCRdb took this table from immuneACCESS and kept in-frame rearrangements with V and J called. Such tables lack part of the clones; where checked against another copy, unresolved V genes explain under half of the gap, and the rest is unexplained. Across this sample there are about 98,000 clones, with about 83% seen only once. More than 3% of the sample comes from the top ten. What was sequenced was PBMCs. These receptors were obtained from a female donor in good health and CMV-seropositive.

The V gene is TRBV5-4, the J gene TRBJ1-6, with TRBD1 as a possible D gene (5 bases). Trimming removed 4 bases at V and 7 bases at J, with 12 bases between. The CDR3 has 14 residues. Germline V lookup: CDR1 SGHNT, CDR2 YYREEE (reference sequence). The CDR3 DNA reads TGTGCCAGCAGCGCCGGGACTCAAAATTCACCCCTCCACTTT. Its translation is CASSAGTQNSPLHF.

The chain carries TRBV25-1 and TRBJ2-1; 9 nucleotides match TRBD2. After removal of 2 bases from V and 13 bases from J, the junction contained 6 bases not matched to a gene. The CDR3 totals 13 residues. The germline V gene encodes CDR1 MGHDK and CDR2 SYGVNS. Here the CDR3 reads CASSERSGGLQFF. CDR3 coding DNA: TGTGCCAGCAGTGAAAGGAGCGGGGGGCTTCAGTTCTTC.

In DNA form, the CDR3 reads TGTGCCAGCTCTCCCCCCGTTGACTCAAACATTCAGTACTTC. This translates into CASSPPVDSNIQYF. The genes are TRBV18 and TRBJ2-4; the D is unclear. The length of the CDR3 is 14 residues. Germline CDR1 reads KGHSH; CDR2 reads LQKENI. V gave up 6 bases and J gave up 6 bases, with 15 bases separating them.

The chain has TRBV5-5 and TRBJ1-5; perhaps TRBD1 as D (5 bases). This CDR3 has 15 residues. V gave up 3 bases and J gave up 7 bases, with 17 bases separating them. CDR1 and CDR2 from the germline V gene are SGHKS and YYEKEE (reference sequence). The CDR3 region has the DNA TGTGCCAGCAGCTCCACCGTAGACAGACGGCAGCCCCAGCATTTT. Protein product: CASSSTVDRRQPQHF.

The gene calls are TRBV6-1 and TRBJ1-1, with D perhaps TRBD1 (6 bases). The V and J ends lost 7 bases and 1 base respectively, with 13 bases between them. Germline lookup yields CDR1 MNHNS and CDR2 SASEGT. The CDR3 has 14 residues. CDR3 region: CASNPDRTNTEAFF. DNA of the CDR3: TGTGCCAGCAATCCCGACAGGACGAACACTGAAGCTTTCTTT.

The J gene is TRBJ1-3, the V gene TRBV11-2; the D gene is possibly TRBD1 (6 bases). Trimming cost V 5 bases and J 2 bases, with 16 bases left between them. The germline V gene has CDR1 SGHAT and CDR2 FQNNGV. The CDR3 consists of 16 residues. Here the CDR3 reads CASSRDSGGAGNTIYF. In DNA, the CDR3 is TGTGCCAGCAGCCGCGACAGCGGGGGCGCTGGAAACACCATATATTTT.

The chain recombines TRBV10-1 with TRBJ2-7, with TRBD2 identical over 7 bases. This CDR3 is 15 amino acids long. CDR1 WNHNN and CDR2 SYGVQD come from the germline V gene (reference sequence). V shed 2 bases and J 9 bases; nucleotides not matched to a gene: 13. The CDR3 region has the DNA TGCGCCAGCAGTGAGCGGGCTCGCGGGAGAGGTAGGCAGTACTTC. This codes for CASSERARGRGRQYF.

V and J are TRBV7-9 and TRBJ2-1, with 7 nucleotides matching TRBD1. CDR3 size: 15 residues. Germline V gene data show CDR1 as SEHNR and CDR2 as FQNEAQ (reference sequence). V trimming: 5 bases; J trimming: 9 bases; junction bases outside the gene matches: 13. In DNA, the CDR3 is TGTGCCAGCAGCCAACAGGGGTCGAGGCTGGTTGAGCAGTTCTTC. This codes for CASSQQGSRLVEQFF.

The chain combines TRBV27 with TRBJ2-2; TRBD1 matches at 11 bases. The germline V gene has CDR1 MNHEY and CDR2 SMNVEV (reference sequence). CDR3 length equals 15 residues. The V and J ends lost 5 bases and 7 bases, in that order; junction bases with no gene match: 6. The chain's CDR3 is CASSRGTGGIGELFF. The CDR3 bases are TGTGCCAGCAGTCGCGGGACAGGGGGAATCGGGGAGCTGTTTTTT.